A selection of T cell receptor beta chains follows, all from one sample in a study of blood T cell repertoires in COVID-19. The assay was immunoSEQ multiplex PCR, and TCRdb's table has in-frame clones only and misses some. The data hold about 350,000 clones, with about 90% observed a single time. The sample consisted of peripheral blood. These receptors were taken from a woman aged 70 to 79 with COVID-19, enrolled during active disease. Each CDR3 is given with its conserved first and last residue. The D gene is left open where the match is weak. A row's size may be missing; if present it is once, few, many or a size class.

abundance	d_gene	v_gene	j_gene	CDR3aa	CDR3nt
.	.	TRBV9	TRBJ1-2	CASSPGGRDIYNYGYTF	TGTGCCAGCAGCCCCGGGGGGAGAGACATATATAACTATGGCTACACCTTC
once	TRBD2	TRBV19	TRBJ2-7	CASSRSGGPAYEQYF	TGTGCCAGTAGCCGAAGCGGGGGACCAGCCTACGAGCAGTACTTC
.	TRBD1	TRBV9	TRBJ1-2	CASTPGDRTPKAYTF	TGTGCCAGCACCCCAGGGGACAGGACTCCCAAGGCCTACACCTTC
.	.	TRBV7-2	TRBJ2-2	CASSFSVNTGELFF	TGTGCCAGCAGCTTCTCGGTGAACACCGGGGAGCTGTTTTTT
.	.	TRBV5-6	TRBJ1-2	CASSLGQYYGYTF	TGTGCCAGCAGCTTGGGACAGTACTATGGCTACACCTTC
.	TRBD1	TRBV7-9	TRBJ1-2	CASSLIIGGDYGYTF	TGTGCCAGCAGCCTTATAATAGGGGGCGACTATGGCTACACCTTC
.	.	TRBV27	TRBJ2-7	CASSLSGGFSYEQYF	TGTGCCAGCAGTTTATCGGGGGGTTTCTCCTACGAGCAGTACTTC
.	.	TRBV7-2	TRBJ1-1	CASSPQGNTEAFF	TGTGCCAGCAGCCCCCAGGGGAACACTGAAGCTTTCTTT
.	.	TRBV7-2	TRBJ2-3	CASSSNRKGVTDTQYF	TGTGCCAGCAGCTCAAACAGGAAAGGAGTGACAGATACGCAGTATTTT
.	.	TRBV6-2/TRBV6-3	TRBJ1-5	CASSPTEAGQPQHF	TGTGCCAGCAGTCCGACAGAGGCGGGGCAGCCCCAGCATTTT
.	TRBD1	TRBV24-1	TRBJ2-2	CATGLQGAKTGELFF	TGTGCCACCGGCCTCCAGGGGGCGAAGACCGGGGAGCTGTTTTTT
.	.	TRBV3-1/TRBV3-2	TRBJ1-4	CASSQVGAGAPYEKLFF	TGTGCCAGCAGCCAAGTTGGGGCAGGGGCGCCGTATGAAAAACTGTTTTTT
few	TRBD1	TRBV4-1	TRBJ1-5	CASSHLTGGAGQPQHF	TGCGCCAGCAGCCACCTTACAGGGGGCGCCGGTCAGCCCCAGCATTTT